These T cell receptor beta chains were read from a single sample in a study of blood T cell repertoires in COVID-19. Measured with immunoSEQ multiplex PCR; TCRdb has only the in-frame clones, and not every one. The sample has 28,000 or so clones, approximately 77% seen once. Sample: peripheral blood. The receptors shown here come from a human donor in a cohort sampled during active COVID-19. Both conserved end residues are part of each CDR3. A D gene is named only where the DNA matches it firmly. Some rows have no size entry. The others give once, few or many, or a class for an expanded clone.

D gene: .
V gene: TRBV6-5
J gene: TRBJ1-1
clone size: .
CDR3 protein: CASSRGYGYDTEAFF
CDR3 DNA: TGTGCCAGCAGCAGAGGGTACGGGTACGACACTGAAGCTTTCTTT

D gene: .
V gene: TRBV19
J gene: TRBJ2-7
clone size: .
CDR3 protein: CASSGEIPSYEQYF
CDR3 DNA: TGTGCCAGTAGTGGGGAGATCCCCTCCTACGAGCAGTACTTC

D gene: TRBD1
V gene: TRBV28
J gene: TRBJ1-1
clone size: .
CDR3 protein: CASSNNRGRNTEAFF
CDR3 DNA: TGTGCCAGCAGTAACAACAGGGGGCGGAACACTGAAGCTTTCTTT

D gene: TRBD2
V gene: TRBV28
J gene: TRBJ2-5
clone size: .
CDR3 protein: CASSPAGAGGQRETQYF
CDR3 DNA: TGTGCCAGCAGTCCCGCTGGGGCGGGAGGACAAAGAGAGACCCAGTACTTC

D gene: TRBD1
V gene: TRBV6-1
J gene: TRBJ1-2
clone size: .
CDR3 protein: CASSEISGTGTGAEGYTF
CDR3 DNA: TGTGCCAGCAGTGAAATTTCCGGGACAGGAACAGGAGCGGAGGGCTACACCTTC

D gene: .
V gene: TRBV5-1
J gene: TRBJ2-7
clone size: .
CDR3 protein: CASSLDASASYEQYF
CDR3 DNA: TGCGCCAGCAGCTTGGATGCCAGCGCGTCCTACGAGCAGTACTTC

D gene: .
V gene: TRBV5-8
J gene: TRBJ1-5
clone size: few
CDR3 protein: CASSREISRGNQPQHF
CDR3 DNA: TGTGCCAGCAGCCGAGAGATTTCCAGGGGCAATCAGCCCCAGCATTTT

D gene: .
V gene: TRBV19
J gene: TRBJ2-3
clone size: .
CDR3 protein: CASSISRDTTDTQYF
CDR3 DNA: TGTGCCAGTAGTATATCCCGGGACACCACAGATACGCAGTATTTT

D gene: .
V gene: TRBV14
J gene: TRBJ1-5
clone size: .
CDR3 protein: CASQGNQPQHF
CDR3 DNA: TGTGCCAGCCAGGGCAATCAGCCCCAGCATTTT

D gene: .
V gene: TRBV28
J gene: TRBJ2-1
clone size: .
CDR3 protein: CASSLWGAKSNEQFF
CDR3 DNA: TGTGCCAGCAGTTTATGGGGAGCTAAGAGCAATGAGCAGTTCTTC

D gene: TRBD2
V gene: TRBV27
J gene: TRBJ2-3
clone size: .
CDR3 protein: CASSKRTSGGNGVPDTQYF
CDR3 DNA: TGTGCCAGCAGTAAGCGGACTAGCGGGGGTAACGGGGTTCCAGATACGCAGTATTTT

D gene: .
V gene: TRBV6-6
J gene: TRBJ1-5
clone size: .
CDR3 protein: CASSYRQSNQPQHF
CDR3 DNA: TGTGCCAGCAGTTATCGACAAAGCAATCAGCCCCAGCATTTT

D gene: TRBD2
V gene: TRBV30
J gene: TRBJ2-7
clone size: .
CDR3 protein: CAWSRAGGFYEQYF
CDR3 DNA: TGTGCCTGGAGTCGGGCGGGAGGGTTCTACGAGCAGTACTTC

D gene: TRBD2
V gene: TRBV9
J gene: TRBJ2-2
clone size: .
CDR3 protein: CASSVAFFVPTSGGPSGLAGELFF
CDR3 DNA: TGTGCCAGCAGCGTAGCTTTTTTTGTGCCAACTAGCGGGGGGCCGTCCGGGTTGGCCGGGGAGCTGTTTTTT

D gene: .
V gene: TRBV20-1
J gene: TRBJ1-2
clone size: .
CDR3 protein: CSASVDYGYTF
CDR3 DNA: TGCAGTGCTAGTGTCGACTATGGCTACACCTTC

D gene: TRBD1
V gene: TRBV2
J gene: TRBJ1-6
clone size: .
CDR3 protein: CASRATTGNFYNSPLHF
CDR3 DNA: TGTGCCAGCAGGGCCACGACAGGGAACTTCTATAATTCACCCCTCCACTTT

D gene: .
V gene: TRBV6-5
J gene: TRBJ1-1
clone size: .
CDR3 protein: CASSTENTEAFF
CDR3 DNA: TGTGCCAGCAGCACAGAGAACACTGAAGCTTTCTTT

D gene: .
V gene: TRBV28
J gene: TRBJ1-2
clone size: .
CDR3 protein: CASSFQAPHSYTF
CDR3 DNA: TGTGCCAGCAGTTTCCAAGCTCCGCACTCCTACACCTTC

D gene: TRBD2
V gene: TRBV28
J gene: TRBJ2-1
clone size: .
CDR3 protein: CASTGLAGSYNEQFF
CDR3 DNA: TGTGCCAGCACCGGACTAGCGGGGTCCTACAATGAGCAGTTCTTC

D gene: .
V gene: TRBV11-3
J gene: TRBJ2-1
clone size: .
CDR3 protein: CASSFGDEQFF
CDR3 DNA: TGTGCCAGCAGCTTCGGGGATGAGCAGTTCTTC

D gene: .
V gene: TRBV19
J gene: TRBJ2-2
clone size: .
CDR3 protein: CASRLGGSGELFF
CDR3 DNA: TGTGCCAGTAGGTTAGGGGGTTCCGGGGAGCTGTTTTTT

D gene: .
V gene: TRBV19
J gene: TRBJ1-1
clone size: .
CDR3 protein: CASRQGLITEAFF
CDR3 DNA: TGTGCCAGTAGACAGGGTCTTATCACTGAAGCTTTCTTT

D gene: TRBD1
V gene: TRBV2
J gene: TRBJ2-7
clone size: .
CDR3 protein: CASSEGPGTGGVEQYF
CDR3 DNA: TGTGCCAGCAGTGAAGGACCCGGGACAGGGGGGGTCGAGCAGTACTTC

D gene: .
V gene: TRBV5-1
J gene: TRBJ1-2
clone size: .
CDR3 protein: CASSSLAGDVNYGYTF
CDR3 DNA: TGCGCCAGCAGCTCCCTCGCAGGCGATGTTAACTATGGCTACACCTTC

D gene: TRBD1
V gene: TRBV7-2
J gene: TRBJ2-7
clone size: .
CDR3 protein: CASSSSGQTYEQYF
CDR3 DNA: TGTGCCAGCAGCTCGTCGGGACAGACCTACGAGCAGTACTTC

D gene: TRBD2
V gene: TRBV19
J gene: TRBJ2-2
clone size: .
CDR3 protein: CASSATSGGARTGELFF
CDR3 DNA: TGTGCCAGTAGTGCGACTAGCGGGGGGGCCCGAACCGGGGAGCTGTTTTTT

D gene: TRBD2
V gene: TRBV27
J gene: TRBJ2-2
clone size: .
CDR3 protein: CASTNRRLAGVGTGELFF
CDR3 DNA: TGTGCCAGCACTAACAGAAGACTAGCGGGAGTGGGCACCGGGGAGCTGTTTTTT

D gene: TRBD1
V gene: TRBV5-6
J gene: TRBJ2-3
clone size: .
CDR3 protein: CASSLRTGGGTDTQYF
CDR3 DNA: TGTGCCAGCAGCTTGAGGACAGGGGGCGGCACAGATACGCAGTATTTT

D gene: TRBD1
V gene: TRBV4-3
J gene: TRBJ1-2
clone size: .
CDR3 protein: CASSQEALSEGQGAYGYTF
CDR3 DNA: TGCGCCAGCAGCCAAGAGGCCCTGTCGGAAGGACAGGGGGCATATGGCTACACCTTC

D gene: .
V gene: TRBV6-6
J gene: TRBJ1-4
clone size: .
CDR3 protein: CASRTPGDEKLFF
CDR3 DNA: TGTGCCAGCAGGACGCCGGGAGATGAAAAACTGTTTTTT

D gene: TRBD1
V gene: TRBV12-3/TRBV12-4
J gene: TRBJ2-7
clone size: once
CDR3 protein: CASSPPGGEQYF
CDR3 DNA: TGTGCCAGCAGCCCCCCAGGGGGCGAGCAGTACTTC

D gene: .
V gene: TRBV23-1
J gene: TRBJ1-1
clone size: .
CDR3 protein: CASLRRNTEAFF
CDR3 DNA: TGCGCCAGCTTACGGAGGAACACTGAAGCTTTCTTT